The sequence of this TCR beta chain was determined in a study of T cells in Graves' hyperthyroidism and ophthalmopathy. Whole-study findings and limits: Blood also held most thyroid clonotypes expanded beyond 0.001. Stable hyperthyroidism was separated from ophthalmopathy by a model based on 13 V-J features.

Using RNA transcripts as the source, TCR beta CDR3 regions were amplified. A set of HTBI primers served as the primers for a first-round RT-PCR of the TCR CDR3. TCRdb called the multiplex PCR reads again in MiXCR, with one record for every CDR3 protein. The table includes a few hundred thousand distinct CDR3 sequences, approximately 23% detected once. CDR3 size: 15 residues. Germline trimming cut 5 bases from V and 4 bases from J; bases unmatched to any gene: 3. This clonotype was seen ten or more times. The antigen is undetermined. The clonotype comes from a woman in her sixties or seventies with Graves' ophthalmopathy. This chain links TRBV12-3 or TRBV12-4 with TRBJ2-3, with 13 bases aligning to TRBD2. The specimen was blood. DNA for the CDR3: TGTGCCAGCAGTCGCGGACTAGCGGGAGCAGATACGCAGTATTTT. It encodes CASSRGLAGADTQYF.